The 18 T cell receptor beta chains below come from one sample, sequenced in a study of cytomegalovirus exposure and HLA in healthy donors. The PCR was carried out with 60 Vbeta primers and 13 Jbeta primers. Using immunoSEQ multiplex PCR, the repertoire was profiled, and TCRdb retains in-frame clones only, with some absent. The data hold 85,000 to 100,000 clones, with roughly 76% observed a single time. The specimen was PBMCs. All receptors derive from a human donor in good health.

The J gene is TRBJ2-1, the V gene TRBV6-6; tentatively, D is TRBD2 (6 bases). CDR1 and CDR2 (germline): MNHNY, SVGAGI (reference sequence). V lost 4 bases and J 7 bases, leaving 17 bases between the germline ends. This CDR3 is built from 15 residues. CDR3 DNA sequence: TGTGCCAGCAGTTCCCACCCGGGAGAGGGAAATGAGCAGTTCTTC. This sequence encodes CASSSHPGEGNEQFF.

V and J are TRBV5-1 and TRBJ1-1; a possible D gene is TRBD1 (6 bases). The germline V gene encodes CDR1 SGHRS and CDR2 YFSETQ. V was clipped by 5 bases and J by 1 base, with 15 bases between them. This CDR3 comprises 15 residues. CDR3 nucleotides: TGCGCCAGCAGTCAAAACAGGGCAGGGAACACTGAAGCTTTCTTT. It yields the protein CASSQNRAGNTEAFF.

The CDR3 sequence: CASSLGTRGFF. CDR3 coding DNA: TGTGCCAGCAGCTTAGGGACTAGGGGGTTCTTC. The rearrangement joins TRBV11-2 to TRBJ2-1, with 7 bases that match TRBD2. V lost 1 base and J lost 15; bases outside the gene matches: 3. The CDR3 has 11 residues. CDR1 is SGHAT, CDR2 FQNNGV, per germline.

The chain couples TRBV5-1 to TRBJ2-7; 7 bases match TRBD1. The CDR3 spans 14 residues. Germline CDR1 is SGHRS and CDR2 is YFSETQ. The ends lost 4 bases at V and 5 bases at J; junction bases unmatched: 9. The CDR3 DNA follows: TGCGCCAGCAGCGTCGGGGACAGAACTCACGAGCAGTACTTC. Its translation is CASSVGDRTHEQYF.

This clone was detected only a few times. The chain carries TRBV5-1 and TRBJ1-1; D is perhaps TRBD1 (5 bases). This CDR3 is 14 amino acids long. The V gene's germline CDR1 is SGHRS and CDR2 YFSETQ. V lost 1 base and J lost 7, with 14 bases in between. As DNA, the CDR3 is TGCGCCAGCAGCTTGAAGTCATCTCAGGGTGAAGCTTTCTTT. Translated: CASSLKSSQGEAFF. Full variable domain (remainder filled in from reference TRBV5-1 and TRBJ1-1): KAGVTQTPRYLIKTRGQQVTLSCSPISGHRSVSWYQQTPGQGLQFLFEYFSETQRNKGNFPGRFSGRQFSNSRSEMNVSTLELGDSALYLCASSLKSSQGEAFFGQGTRLTVV.

In this sample, this clone turned up once. The rearrangement joins TRBV9 to TRBJ1-2; 7 bases are a match to TRBD1. This CDR3 spans 16 amino acids. V gave up 0 bases and J gave up 7 bases; unmatched junction bases: 12. Germline V gene data show CDR1 as SGDLS and CDR2 as YYNGEE. The CDR3 coding sequence is TGTGCCAGCAGCGTAGATCGACAGGGAAGTGAATGTGGCTACACCTTC. It is translated as CASSVDRQGSECGYTF.

This chain connects TRBV21-1 to TRBJ2-1; TRBD2, the D gene given by the table, was not confirmed from the DNA. TRBV21-1 is classified as a pseudogene. This CDR3 spans 16 amino acids. DNA of the CDR3: TGTGCCAGCAGCAAATTACCCGGGGACTCCTACAATGAGCAGTTCTTC. Translated, it gives CASSKLPGDSYNEQFF.

The V gene is TRBV9, the J gene TRBJ2-7, with 12 bases lining up with TRBD2. The V gene's germline CDR1 is SGDLS and CDR2 YYNGEE. CDR3 length: 15 amino acids. The V and J ends lost 0 bases and 3 bases, in that order; junction bases with no gene match: 1. CDR3 coding DNA: TGTGCCAGCAGCGTAGGACTAGCGGGGGACTACGAGCAGTACTTC. Protein: CASSVGLAGDYEQYF.

The chain joins TRBV25-1 to TRBJ1-1, with D perhaps TRBD1 (6 bases). The CDR3 has 14 amino acids. The V end was cut by 3 bases, the J end by 6 bases, with 14 bases between. Germline loops: CDR1 MGHDK, CDR2 SYGVNS. For the CDR3, the DNA is TGTGCCAGCAGTGAGGGGGGCGGGGGCCCTGAAGCTTTCTTT. Its translation is CASSEGGGGPEAFF.

This clone has more than one count but fewer than ten. This chain connects TRBV4-3 to TRBJ2-1, with 8 bases identical to TRBD1. The V and J ends lost 2 bases and 9 bases, in that order; junction bases with no gene match: 6. Germline values: CDR1 LGHNA, CDR2 YSLEER. The CDR3 runs 14 residues. This CDR3 reads CASSQTGQGGEQFF. The CDR3 bases are TGCGCCAGCAGCCAAACTGGACAGGGCGGTGAGCAGTTCTTC.

This clone has a count of ten or more. The V and J genes are TRBV7-2 and TRBJ1-1, with 9 bases matching TRBD1. CDR1 SGHTA and CDR2 FQGNSA come from the germline V gene. Unmatched junction bases numbered 12, after V lost 5 bases and J lost 14 bases. The CDR3 runs 13 residues. CDR3 protein: CASSPNSGTGSFF. DNA for the CDR3: TGTGCCAGCAGCCCGAATTCCGGGACAGGGTCCTTCTTT.

The chain is built from TRBV27 and TRBJ2-2, with 8 bases lining up with TRBD1. J gave up 5 bases and V 7 bases, and 12 bases lay outside the gene matches. This CDR3 has 16 residues. The germline gives CDR1 MNHEY, CDR2 SMNVEV (reference sequence). CDR3 sequence: CASIRGDRWDTGELFF. Here the CDR3 DNA reads TGTGCCAGCATCAGAGGGGACAGGTGGGATACCGGGGAGCTGTTTTTT.

This chain connects TRBV2 to TRBJ1-3; TRBD1 might be the D (5 bases). V lost 2 bases and J lost 7, with 12 bases in between. Germline CDR1 SNHLY, CDR2 FYNNEI. The CDR3 is made up of 14 amino acids. CDR3 residues: CASSEIGVVNTIYF. CDR3 in DNA: TGTGCCAGCAGTGAAATAGGGGTCGTGAACACCATATATTTT.

This chain connects TRBV2 to TRBJ2-4, with 11 bases identical to TRBD2. V trimming: 5 bases; J trimming: 4 bases; junction bases outside the gene matches: 7. The V gene's germline CDR1 is SNHLY and CDR2 FYNNEI. This CDR3 comprises 16 residues. The CDR3 here is CASSPTSGGTKNIQYF. The CDR3 nucleotides are TGTGCCAGCAGTCCAACTAGCGGGGGCACAAAAAACATTCAGTACTTC.

The rearrangement links TRBV5-4 to TRBJ2-3, with 10 positions matching TRBD2. The germline V gene has CDR1 SGHNT and CDR2 YYREEE (reference sequence). J lost 3 bases, V lost 4 bases, and 11 bases had no gene match. The CDR3 totals 17 residues. CDR3 coding DNA: TGTGCCAGCAGCGCAGGGGCTAGCGGGAGTGATACAGATACGCAGTATTTT. This translates into CASSAGASGSDTDTQYF.

The rearrangement links TRBV6-5 to TRBJ1-5, with D tentatively TRBD1 (5 bases). Germline lookup yields CDR1 MNHEY and CDR2 SVGAGI. The CDR3 is 14 residues long. V lost 6 bases to trimming and J lost 5 bases, with 14 bases between them. DNA of the CDR3: TGTGCCAGCAGCCCCCTGGGGGGGTATCAGCCCCAGCATTTT. This gives the protein CASSPLGGYQPQHF.

The chain carries TRBV2 and TRBJ2-1; no reliable D call. The V and J ends lost 8 bases and 1 base respectively, with 9 bases between them. Germline CDR1 is SNHLY and CDR2 is FYNNEI. The CDR3 extends over 13 amino acids. CDR3 DNA: TGTGCCAGCCTTGGCCAGTCCTACAATGAGCAGTTCTTC. Its protein is CASLGQSYNEQFF.

This sequence joins TRBV19 and TRBJ1-5; 8 nucleotides agree with TRBD1. With V trimmed by 8 bases and J by 3 bases, 15 bases remained unmatched. The length of the CDR3 is 17 residues. The germline gives CDR1 LNHDA, CDR2 SQIVND (reference sequence). The chain's CDR3 is CASEPDRALVDNQPQHF. The CDR3 nucleotides read TGTGCCAGTGAACCGGACAGGGCTTTAGTTGACAATCAGCCCCAGCATTTT. Full variable domain (outside the CDR3, taken from reference TRBV19 and TRBJ1-5): DGGITQSPKYLFRKEGQNVTLSCEQNLNHDAMYWYRQDPGQGLRLIYYSQIVNDFQKGDIAEGYSVSREKKESFPLTVTSAQKNPTAFYLCASEPDRALVDNQPQHFGDGTRLSIL.